These T cell receptor beta chains were read from a single sample in a study of cytotoxic CD8 clonotypes in ibrutinib-treated CLL. Profiled with immunoSEQ multiplex PCR; TCRdb holds only in-frame clones, not every one. The repertoire holds around 130,000 clones, with around 80% as singletons. The sequenced sample was PBMCs, obtained after 24 months of ibrutinib treatment. The source of these receptors is a human donor with chronic lymphocytic leukemia. Both conserved end residues are part of each CDR3. The D gene is left open where the match is weak. For some rows the clone size is stated as once, few or many, or as a class when expanded; others skip it.

d_call: -; clone_size: -; v_call: TRBV5-1; j_call: TRBJ2-1; cdr3_aa: CASSWGAPYNEQFF; cdr3_nt: TGCGCCAGCAGCTGGGGGGCCCCCTACAATGAGCAGTTCTTC
d_call: -; clone_size: few; v_call: TRBV6-4; j_call: TRBJ1-1; cdr3_aa: CASSAGRDTEAFF; cdr3_nt: TGTGCCAGCAGTGCAGGGCGGGACACTGAAGCTTTCTTT
d_call: -; clone_size: once; v_call: TRBV5-1; j_call: TRBJ2-2; cdr3_aa: CASSTRTANTGELFF; cdr3_nt: TGCGCCAGCAGCACTAGGACAGCGAACACCGGGGAGCTGTTTTTT
d_call: -; clone_size: -; v_call: TRBV5-1; j_call: TRBJ1-5; cdr3_aa: CASSLTTGGGQPQHF; cdr3_nt: TGCGCCAGCAGTCTCACAACAGGAGGCGGACAGCCCCAGCATTTT
d_call: TRBD1; clone_size: few; v_call: TRBV18; j_call: TRBJ2-1; cdr3_aa: CASSPGQGGYNEQFF; cdr3_nt: TGTGCCAGCTCACCGGGACAGGGGGGATACAATGAGCAGTTCTTC
d_call: TRBD2; clone_size: -; v_call: TRBV6-5; j_call: TRBJ2-5; cdr3_aa: CASSHELAAETQYF; cdr3_nt: TGTGCCAGCAGCCACGAACTAGCGGCAGAGACCCAGTACTTC
d_call: -; clone_size: once; v_call: TRBV11-2; j_call: TRBJ2-3; cdr3_aa: CASSPNGRDTQYF; cdr3_nt: TGTGCCAGCAGCCCTAACGGCAGAGATACGCAGTATTTT
d_call: -; clone_size: -; v_call: TRBV11-2; j_call: TRBJ2-3; cdr3_aa: CASSTKPDRRVYF; cdr3_nt: TGTGCCAGCAGCACTAAACCGGACAGGAGGGTGTATTTT
d_call: TRBD1; clone_size: -; v_call: TRBV28; j_call: TRBJ2-7; cdr3_aa: CASSPVWTGSSYEQYF; cdr3_nt: TGTGCCAGCAGTCCCGTTTGGACAGGGAGCTCCTACGAGCAGTACTTC
d_call: -; clone_size: -; v_call: TRBV28; j_call: TRBJ1-3; cdr3_aa: CASSSPAGTVGNTIYF; cdr3_nt: TGTGCCAGCAGTTCGCCCGCCGGGACGGTCGGAAACACCATATATTTT
d_call: TRBD2; clone_size: -; v_call: TRBV7-2; j_call: TRBJ2-5; cdr3_aa: CASSSGSGGGETQYF; cdr3_nt: TGTGCCAGCAGCTCGGGTAGCGGGGGCGGGGAGACCCAGTACTTC
d_call: -; clone_size: -; v_call: TRBV7-3; j_call: TRBJ2-3; cdr3_aa: CASSLMGRMDTQYF; cdr3_nt: TGTGCCAGCAGCTTAATGGGTAGGATGGATACGCAGTATTTT
d_call: -; clone_size: -; v_call: TRBV28; j_call: TRBJ1-6; cdr3_aa: CASRSSLTGRNSPLHF; cdr3_nt: TGTGCCAGCAGATCCAGCCTCACAGGGCGGAATTCACCCCTCCACTTT
d_call: -; clone_size: few; v_call: TRBV4-3; j_call: TRBJ1-1; cdr3_aa: CASSQIRGLEAFF; cdr3_nt: TGCGCCAGCAGCCAGATCAGGGGTCTTGAAGCTTTCTTT
d_call: -; clone_size: -; v_call: TRBV9; j_call: TRBJ2-3; cdr3_aa: CASGERVGIMDTQYF; cdr3_nt: TGTGCCAGCGGCGAAAGGGTTGGGATAATGGATACGCAGTATTTT
d_call: TRBD1; clone_size: -; v_call: TRBV14; j_call: TRBJ2-7; cdr3_aa: CASSGKGARRPEQYF; cdr3_nt: TGTGCCAGCAGTGGTAAGGGGGCAAGACGACCCGAGCAGTACTTC
d_call: -; clone_size: -; v_call: TRBV7-8; j_call: TRBJ1-2; cdr3_aa: CASSLASGYYGYTF; cdr3_nt: TGTGCCAGCAGCTTAGCGTCAGGGTACTATGGCTACACCTTC
d_call: -; clone_size: -; v_call: TRBV2; j_call: TRBJ1-1; cdr3_aa: CASSEDMNTEAFF; cdr3_nt: TGTGCCAGCAGTGAGGACATGAACACTGAAGCTTTCTTT
d_call: TRBD1; clone_size: -; v_call: TRBV18; j_call: TRBJ1-2; cdr3_aa: CASSRQGDGYTF; cdr3_nt: TGTGCCAGCTCCCGACAGGGAGATGGCTACACCTTC
d_call: TRBD1; clone_size: -; v_call: TRBV5-4; j_call: TRBJ1-2; cdr3_aa: CASSAAGTGDIGGYTF; cdr3_nt: TGTGCCAGCAGCGCGGCCGGGACAGGGGATATTGGTGGCTACACCTTC
d_call: -; clone_size: -; v_call: TRBV2; j_call: TRBJ1-4; cdr3_aa: CASMVGFHEKLFF; cdr3_nt: TGTGCCAGCATGGTGGGGTTTCATGAAAAACTGTTTTTT
d_call: TRBD1; clone_size: -; v_call: TRBV7-3; j_call: TRBJ1-2; cdr3_aa: CASSETGGSGYTF; cdr3_nt: TGTGCCAGCAGCGAAACAGGGGGGAGTGGCTACACCTTC
d_call: TRBD2; clone_size: -; v_call: TRBV5-5; j_call: TRBJ2-5; cdr3_aa: CASSLAWGLAGRETQYF; cdr3_nt: TGTGCCAGCAGCTTGGCCTGGGGACTAGCGGGGCGGGAGACCCAGTACTTC
d_call: -; clone_size: -; v_call: TRBV10-3; j_call: TRBJ1-5; cdr3_aa: CAISESRGLQPQHF; cdr3_nt: TGTGCCATCAGTGAGTCGAGGGGACTTCAGCCCCAGCATTTT
d_call: -; clone_size: -; v_call: TRBV6-5; j_call: TRBJ1-6; cdr3_aa: CASSFRDTIVSPLHF; cdr3_nt: TGTGCCAGCAGTTTCCGGGACACCATTGTCTCACCCCTCCACTTT
d_call: -; clone_size: -; v_call: TRBV5-1; j_call: TRBJ1-1; cdr3_aa: CASSPMRQGKGTEAFF; cdr3_nt: TGCGCCAGCAGCCCGATGCGGCAGGGAAAGGGCACTGAAGCTTTCTTT
d_call: -; clone_size: -; v_call: TRBV5-5; j_call: TRBJ1-5; cdr3_aa: CASSLQPGQPQHF; cdr3_nt: TGTGCCAGCAGCTTGCAGCCAGGGCAGCCCCAGCATTTT
d_call: -; clone_size: -; v_call: TRBV10-3; j_call: TRBJ1-4; cdr3_aa: CASNSGDLNEKLFF; cdr3_nt: TGTGCCAGCAACTCAGGGGACCTTAATGAAAAACTGTTTTTT
d_call: TRBD1; clone_size: -; v_call: TRBV19; j_call: TRBJ2-7; cdr3_aa: CASSMATGTGSYEQYF; cdr3_nt: TGTGCCAGTAGTATGGCAACCGGGACAGGGTCCTACGAGCAGTACTTC
d_call: -; clone_size: -; v_call: TRBV7-9; j_call: TRBJ2-2; cdr3_aa: CASSPRRNTGELFF; cdr3_nt: TGTGCCAGCAGCCCCCGCCGGAACACCGGGGAGCTGTTTTTT
d_call: TRBD2; clone_size: -; v_call: TRBV5-1; j_call: TRBJ2-3; cdr3_aa: CASSPGTSGDTQYF; cdr3_nt: TGCGCCAGCAGCCCCGGGACTAGCGGGGATACGCAGTATTTT
d_call: -; clone_size: -; v_call: TRBV11-2; j_call: TRBJ2-3; cdr3_aa: CASSLDRSDTQYF; cdr3_nt: TGTGCCAGCAGCTTAGATAGATCAGATACGCAGTATTTT